This T cell receptor beta chain was obtained from a study of blood T cell repertoires in COVID-19. Study context: COVID-19 samples collected from the United States, Italy and Spain covered acute and convalescent phases. From T cells, B-cell-depleted T cells, or PBMCs came the material, which was cDNA or gDNA.

Looked up from germline, CDR1 is LGHNA and CDR2 is YNFKEQ. V lost 3 bases to trimming and J lost 6 bases, with 15 bases between them. The CDR3 length is 15 residues. In the original analysis: Amplified reference gene primers provided the basis for estimating nucleated cell counts. The table came from immunoSEQ multiplex PCR; TCRdb's copy has only in-frame clones and leaves some out. V and J calls and clone size are as listed in that table; D and trimming were resolved from the DNA. The table records more than 85,000 clones, about 85% of them present only once. The rearrangement joins TRBV4-2 to TRBJ2-1; tentatively, D is TRBD1 (7 bases). Sequencing was performed on peripheral blood. This clonotype was obtained from a human donor in a cohort sampled during active COVID-19. Here the CDR3 reads CASSQPGGGGNEQFF. Here the CDR3 DNA reads TGTGCCAGCAGCCAGCCTGGAGGGGGCGGCAATGAGCAGTTCTTC.